This entry is about one TCR beta chain. After removal of 3 bases from V and 3 bases from J, the junction contained 5 bases not matched to a gene. The CDR3 length is 16 residues. CDR1 and CDR2 (germline): LGHNA, YNFKEQ. The sample comes from a study of cytomegalovirus exposure and HLA in healthy donors. The PCR was carried out with 60 Vbeta primers and 13 Jbeta primers. Here immunoSEQ multiplex PCR was the method, and the copy in TCRdb shows in-frame clones only, minus some. The sample holds about 180,000 clones, around 77% seen once. The rearrangement uses TRBV4-2 and TRBJ1-2; 12 bases are a match to TRBD1. The TCR was taken from a man aged 55 to 69 in good health and CMV-seronegative. The sample consisted of PBMCs. This CDR3 is CASSHTGTGGDYGYTF. The DNA for the CDR3 is TGTGCCAGCAGCCATACCGGGACAGGGGGCGACTATGGCTACACCTTC.